Sequencing of this T cell receptor beta chain was carried out in a study of blood T cell repertoires in COVID-19. Germline loops: CDR1 GTSNPN, CDR2 SVGIG (reference sequence). This CDR3 has 11 amino acids. Study processing details: Reference gene primers were amplified, and this amplification served to estimate nucleated cell counts. TCRdb keeps only in-frame clones here, not all; method: immunoSEQ multiplex PCR. For V, J and clone size, that table is used; D and trimming come from the DNA. The sample yields around 100,000 clones, approximately 91% seen once. The V call is TRBV30, the J call TRBJ2-3; tentatively, D is TRBD2 (6 bases). The source of this sequence is a man aged 60 to 75 with acute or convalescent COVID-19. Sequenced material: peripheral blood. Written as DNA, the CDR3 is TGTCTGGCGGGAACCACAGATACGCAGTATTTT. It translates to CLAGTTDTQYF.